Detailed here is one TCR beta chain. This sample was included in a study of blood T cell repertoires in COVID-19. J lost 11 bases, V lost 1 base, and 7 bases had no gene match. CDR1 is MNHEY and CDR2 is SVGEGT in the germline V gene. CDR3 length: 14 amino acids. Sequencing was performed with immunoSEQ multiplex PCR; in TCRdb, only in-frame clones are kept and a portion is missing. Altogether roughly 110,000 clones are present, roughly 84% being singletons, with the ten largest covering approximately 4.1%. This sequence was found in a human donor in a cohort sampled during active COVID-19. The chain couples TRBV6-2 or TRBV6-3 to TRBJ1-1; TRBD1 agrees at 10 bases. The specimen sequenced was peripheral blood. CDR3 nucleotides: TGTGCCAGCAGTTACTACCGACAGGGGGCCTCCGCTTTCTTT. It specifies CASSYYRQGASAFF.